Presented here are 4 T cell receptor beta chains from one specimen sequenced in a study of regulatory T cells in long-lasting Graves disease. The TCR beta library used iRepertoire HTBI primers with Arm-PCR amplification of CDR3. Each CDR3 protein gets one entry after TCRdb re-called the multiplex PCR reads with MiXCR. This table has some 420,000 distinct CDR3 sequences, 20% to 25% appearing once. Described time point: persistent/refractory GD, antithyroid drugs over 5 years with positive TRAb. After RNA was extracted from PBMCs, the TCR library was made from it. Sequencing used peripheral blood mononuclear cells (PBMCs), obtained when the disease was refractory, from a patient treated with antithyroid drugs. Receptors were obtained from a female donor with Graves disease.

This clonotype has a handful of counts. The J gene is TRBJ1-5, the V gene TRBV19; D possibly corresponds to TRBD1 (5 bases). Germline assignment: CDR1 LNHDA and CDR2 SQIVND (reference sequence). The CDR3 length is 16 residues. Trimming took 7 bases from V and 4 from J, leaving 20 bases between them. The DNA for the CDR3 is TGTGCCAGTAAAACGAACAGCCGGGGGGGAAATCAGCCCCAGCATTTT. Its translation is CASKTNSRGGNQPQHF.

The chain links TRBV5-1 to TRBJ2-2; tentatively, D is TRBD1 (5 bases). The CDR3 extends over 12 amino acids. V lost 4 bases and J 7 bases, leaving 8 bases between the germline ends. Germline V lookup: CDR1 SGHRS, CDR2 YFSETQ. The CDR3 sequence is CASSIDSGELFF. The DNA for the CDR3 is TGCGCCAGCAGCATCGACAGCGGGGAGCTGTTTTTT.

This clonotype was seen at least ten times. This sequence joins TRBV29-1 and TRBJ1-2, with D hard to call. The V end was cut by 0 bases, the J end by 6 bases, with 8 bases between. The CDR3 runs 12 residues. CDR1 SQVTM and CDR2 ANQGSEA come from the germline V gene. The CDR3 sequence: CSVEERTHGYTF. In nucleotides, the CDR3 is TGCAGCGTTGAAGAGCGGACCCATGGCTACACCTTC.

This clonotype appeared once. The chain links TRBV4-1 to TRBJ2-5; 7 positions agree with TRBD1. The V gene end was trimmed by 1 base and the J gene end by 2 bases; junction bases not matched to a gene: 4. CDR3 length: 15 residues. The germline CDR1 and CDR2 sequences are MGHRA and YSYEKL. CDR3 DNA: TGCGCCAGCAGCCAAGGCCGACAGGGACAAGAGACCCAGTACTTC. It specifies CASSQGRQGQETQYF.